Sequencing of this T cell receptor (beta chain) was carried out in a study of blood T cell repertoires in COVID-19. Study overall: Specimens from acute and convalescent COVID-19 originated in the United States, Italy and Spain. T cells, B-cell-depleted T cells, or PBMCs provided the cDNA or gDNA that served as material.

CDR1 is LNHNV and CDR2 is YYDKDF in the germline V gene (reference sequence). Trimming removed 0 bases at V and 2 bases at J, with 18 bases between. This CDR3 contains 18 residues. Original processing notes: By means of reference gene primer amplification, nucleated cell counts were estimated. Some clones are missing from TCRdb's copy, which holds only in-frame ones; the method was immunoSEQ multiplex PCR. V, J and clone size are taken as reported in that table, and D and trimming were inferred from the DNA itself. The data contain some 220,000 clones, 80% to 85% of them singletons. The chain employs TRBV15 and TRBJ2-3, with a tentative D call TRBD2 (6 bases). The sample consisted of peripheral blood. The source of this sequence is a woman aged 80 or over with active or convalescent COVID-19. Here the CDR3 reads CATSRDSFGSGYTDTQYF. In nucleotides, the CDR3 is TGTGCCACCAGCAGAGATAGTTTCGGGAGCGGATACACAGATACGCAGTATTTT.